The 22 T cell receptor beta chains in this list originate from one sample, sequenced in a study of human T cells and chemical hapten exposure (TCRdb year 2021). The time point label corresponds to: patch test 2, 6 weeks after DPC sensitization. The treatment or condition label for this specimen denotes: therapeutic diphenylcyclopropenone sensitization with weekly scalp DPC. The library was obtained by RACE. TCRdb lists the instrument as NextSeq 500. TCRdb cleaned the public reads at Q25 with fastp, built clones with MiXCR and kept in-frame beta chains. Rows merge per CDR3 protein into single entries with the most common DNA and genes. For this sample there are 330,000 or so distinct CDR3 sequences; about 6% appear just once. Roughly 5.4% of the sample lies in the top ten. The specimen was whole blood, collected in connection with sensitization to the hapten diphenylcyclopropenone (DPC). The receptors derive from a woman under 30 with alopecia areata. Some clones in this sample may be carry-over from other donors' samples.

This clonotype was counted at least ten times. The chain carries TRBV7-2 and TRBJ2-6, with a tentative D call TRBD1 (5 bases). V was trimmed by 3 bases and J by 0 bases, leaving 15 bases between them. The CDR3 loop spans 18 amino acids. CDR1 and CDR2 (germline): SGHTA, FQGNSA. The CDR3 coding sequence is TGTGCCAGCAGCTTTTACAAGGGGCGAGTCTCTGGGGCCAACGTCCTGACTTTC. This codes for CASSFYKGRVSGANVLTF.

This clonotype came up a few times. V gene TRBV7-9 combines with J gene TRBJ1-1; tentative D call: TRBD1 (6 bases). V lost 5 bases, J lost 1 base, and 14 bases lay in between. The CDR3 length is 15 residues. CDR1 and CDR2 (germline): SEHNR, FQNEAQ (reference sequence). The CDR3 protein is CASSPWGGPNTEAFF. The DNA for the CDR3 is TGTGCCAGCAGCCCCTGGGGGGGGCCGAACACTGAAGCTTTCTTT.

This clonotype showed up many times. The CDR3 DNA sequence: TGCGCCAGCAGCAGGATGACAGGGACGAACACTGAAGCTTTCTTT. Amino acids: CASSRMTGTNTEAFF. V is TRBV5-1 and J is TRBJ1-1; TRBD1 matches at 7 bases. V lost 4 bases and J lost 1; bases outside the gene matches: 7. The CDR3 consists of 15 residues. CDR1 is SGHRS and CDR2 is YFSETQ in the germline V gene.

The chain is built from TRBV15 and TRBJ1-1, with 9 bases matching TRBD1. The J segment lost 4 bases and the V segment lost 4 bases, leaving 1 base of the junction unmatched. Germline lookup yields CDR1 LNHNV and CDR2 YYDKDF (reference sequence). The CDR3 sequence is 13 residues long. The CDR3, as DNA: TGTGCCACCAGCAAGACAGGGGGCACTGAAGCTTTCTTT. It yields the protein CATSKTGGTEAFF.

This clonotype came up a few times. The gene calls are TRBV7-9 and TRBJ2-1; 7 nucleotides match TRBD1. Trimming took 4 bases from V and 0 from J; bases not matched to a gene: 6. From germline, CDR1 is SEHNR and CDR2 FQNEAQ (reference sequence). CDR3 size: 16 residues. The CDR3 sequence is CASSSSTGDSYNEQFF. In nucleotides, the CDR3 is TGTGCCAGCAGCTCTTCTACAGGGGACTCCTACAATGAGCAGTTCTTC.

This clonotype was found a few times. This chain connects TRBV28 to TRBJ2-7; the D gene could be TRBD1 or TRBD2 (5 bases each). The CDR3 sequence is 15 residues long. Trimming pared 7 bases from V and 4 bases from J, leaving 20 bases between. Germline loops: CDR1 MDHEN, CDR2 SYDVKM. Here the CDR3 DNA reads TGTGCCAGCACTCCTTCCGCCGGGACGGCATACGAGCAGTACTTC. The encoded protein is CASTPSAGTAYEQYF.

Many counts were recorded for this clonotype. The DNA of the CDR3 is TGTGCCAGCAGCCAACAGTACAGGGGGAACAATGAGCAGTTCTTC. Translation gives CASSQQYRGNNEQFF. This rearrangement joins TRBV14 to TRBJ2-1; 8 positions match TRBD1. This CDR3 contains 15 residues. CDR1 and CDR2 from the germline V gene are SGHDN and FVKESK. After removal of 2 bases from V and 5 bases from J, the junction contained 5 bases not matched to a gene.

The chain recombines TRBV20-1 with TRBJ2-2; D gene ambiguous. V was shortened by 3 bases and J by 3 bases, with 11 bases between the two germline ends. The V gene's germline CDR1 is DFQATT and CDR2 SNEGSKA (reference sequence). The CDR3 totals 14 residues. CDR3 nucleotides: TGCAGTGCTAGTTCCGTCTGGGACACCGGGGAGCTGTTTTTT. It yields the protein CSASSVWDTGELFF.

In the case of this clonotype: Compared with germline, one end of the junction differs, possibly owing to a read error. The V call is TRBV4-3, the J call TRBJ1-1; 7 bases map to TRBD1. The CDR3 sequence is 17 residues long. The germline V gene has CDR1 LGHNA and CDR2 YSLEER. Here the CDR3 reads CVSSQDWRGRMNTEAFF. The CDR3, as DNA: TGCGTCAGCAGCCAAGATTGGAGGGGGCGGATGAACACTGAAGCTTTCTTT.

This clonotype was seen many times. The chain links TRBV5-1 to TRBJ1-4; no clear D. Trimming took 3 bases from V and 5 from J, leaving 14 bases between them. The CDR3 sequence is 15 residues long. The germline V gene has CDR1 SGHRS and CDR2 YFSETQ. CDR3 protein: CASSSRTARNEKLFF. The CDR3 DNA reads TGCGCCAGCAGCTCGAGGACGGCTAGAAATGAAAAACTGTTTTTT.

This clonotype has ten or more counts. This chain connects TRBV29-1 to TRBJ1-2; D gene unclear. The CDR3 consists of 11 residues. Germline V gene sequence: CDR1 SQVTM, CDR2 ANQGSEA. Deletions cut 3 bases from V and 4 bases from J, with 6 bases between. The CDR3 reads CSVEEPYGYTF. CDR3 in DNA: TGCAGCGTTGAGGAGCCCTATGGCTACACCTTC.

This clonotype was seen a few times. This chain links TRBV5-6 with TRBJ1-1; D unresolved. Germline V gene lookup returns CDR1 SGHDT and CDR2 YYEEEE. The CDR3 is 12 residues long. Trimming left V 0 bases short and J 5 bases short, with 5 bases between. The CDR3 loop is CASSLVQTEAFF. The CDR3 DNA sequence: TGTGCCAGCAGCTTGGTTCAGACTGAAGCTTTCTTT.

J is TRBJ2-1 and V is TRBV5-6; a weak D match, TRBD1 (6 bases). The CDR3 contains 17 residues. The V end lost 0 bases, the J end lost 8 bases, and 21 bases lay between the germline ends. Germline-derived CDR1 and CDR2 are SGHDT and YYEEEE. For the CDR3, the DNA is TGTGCCAGCAGCTTGGCATGGGGTTACAGGGACGGGGATGAGCAGTTCTTC. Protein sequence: CASSLAWGYRDGDEQFF.

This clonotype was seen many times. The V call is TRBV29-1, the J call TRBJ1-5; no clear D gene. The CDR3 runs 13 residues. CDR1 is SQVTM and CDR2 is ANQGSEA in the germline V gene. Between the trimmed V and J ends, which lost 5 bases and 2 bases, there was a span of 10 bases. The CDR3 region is CSVSSGGNQPQHF. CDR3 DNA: TGCAGCGTTTCCAGCGGGGGCAATCAGCCCCAGCATTTT.

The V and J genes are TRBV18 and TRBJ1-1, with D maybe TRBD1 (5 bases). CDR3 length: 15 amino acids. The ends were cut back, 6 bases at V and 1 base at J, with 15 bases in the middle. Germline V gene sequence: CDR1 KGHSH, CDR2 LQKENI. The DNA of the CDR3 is TGTGCCAGCTCCCTGAACCAGGGATCGAACACTGAAGCTTTCTTT. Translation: CASSLNQGSNTEAFF.

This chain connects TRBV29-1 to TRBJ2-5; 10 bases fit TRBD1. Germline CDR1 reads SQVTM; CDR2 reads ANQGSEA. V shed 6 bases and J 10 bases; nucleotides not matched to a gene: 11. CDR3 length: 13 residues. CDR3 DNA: TGCAGCGTACTATGGGACAGGGGAGTGATCCAGTACTTC. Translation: CSVLWDRGVIQYF.

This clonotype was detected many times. CDR3 bases: TGCGCCAGCAGCTTGGGGACTAATGAAAAACTGTTTTTT. It specifies CASSLGTNEKLFF. This chain joins TRBV5-1 and TRBJ1-4; D unclear. Trimming removed 0 bases at V and 2 bases at J, with 2 bases between. Germline CDR1 and CDR2: SGHRS and YFSETQ. CDR3 size: 13 residues.

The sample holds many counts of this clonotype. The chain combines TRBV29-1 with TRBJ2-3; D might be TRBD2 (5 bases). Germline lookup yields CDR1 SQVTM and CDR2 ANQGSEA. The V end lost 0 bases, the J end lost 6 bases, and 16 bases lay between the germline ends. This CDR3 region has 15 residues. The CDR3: CSVEEGASFVDTQYF. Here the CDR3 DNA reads TGCAGCGTTGAAGAAGGAGCTAGCTTCGTGGATACGCAGTATTTT.

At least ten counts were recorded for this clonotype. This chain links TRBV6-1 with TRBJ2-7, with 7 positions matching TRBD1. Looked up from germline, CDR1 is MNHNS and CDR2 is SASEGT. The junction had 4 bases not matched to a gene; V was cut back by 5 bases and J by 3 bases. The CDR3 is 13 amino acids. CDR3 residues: CASSSGQNYEQYF. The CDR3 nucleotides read TGTGCCAGCAGTTCGGGACAGAACTACGAGCAGTACTTC.

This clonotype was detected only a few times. The CDR3 loop reads CASSYTIPGQGDNEQFF. The CDR3 nucleotides read TGTGCCAGCAGTTACACTATCCCTGGACAGGGGGACAATGAGCAGTTCTTC. The chain couples TRBV6-2 or TRBV6-3 to TRBJ2-1; 10 bases map to TRBD1. The CDR3 consists of 17 residues. V trimming: 2 bases; J trimming: 5 bases; junction bases outside the gene matches: 9. CDR1 is MNHEY, CDR2 SVGEGT, per germline.

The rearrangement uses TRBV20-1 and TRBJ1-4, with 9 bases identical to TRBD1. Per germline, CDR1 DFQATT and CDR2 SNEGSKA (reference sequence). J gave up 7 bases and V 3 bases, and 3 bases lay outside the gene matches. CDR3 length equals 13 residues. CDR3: CSARADRGEKLFF. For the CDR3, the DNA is TGCAGTGCTAGGGCGGACAGGGGTGAAAAACTGTTTTTT.

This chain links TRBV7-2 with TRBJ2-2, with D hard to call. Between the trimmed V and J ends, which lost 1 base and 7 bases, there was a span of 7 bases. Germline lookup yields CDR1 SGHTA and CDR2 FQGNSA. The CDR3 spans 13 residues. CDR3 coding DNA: TGTGCCAGCAGCTTAGTGGGCGGCGGGGAGCTGTTTTTT. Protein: CASSLVGGGELFF.